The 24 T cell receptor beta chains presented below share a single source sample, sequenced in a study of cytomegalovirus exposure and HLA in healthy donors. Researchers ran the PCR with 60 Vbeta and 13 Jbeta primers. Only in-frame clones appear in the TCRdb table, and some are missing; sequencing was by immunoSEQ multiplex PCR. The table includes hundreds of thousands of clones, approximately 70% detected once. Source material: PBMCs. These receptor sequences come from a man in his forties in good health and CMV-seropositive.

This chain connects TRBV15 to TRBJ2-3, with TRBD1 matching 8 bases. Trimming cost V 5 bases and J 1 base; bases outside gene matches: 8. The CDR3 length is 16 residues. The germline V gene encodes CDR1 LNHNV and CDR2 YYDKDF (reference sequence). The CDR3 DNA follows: TGTGCCACCAGCTCGACGGAGACAGGGGGCACAGATACGCAGTATTTT. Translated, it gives CATSSTETGGTDTQYF.

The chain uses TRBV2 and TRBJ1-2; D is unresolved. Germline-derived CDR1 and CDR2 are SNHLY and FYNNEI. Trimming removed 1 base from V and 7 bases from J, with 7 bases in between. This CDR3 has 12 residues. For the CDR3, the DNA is TGTGCCAGCAGTGAAGATGACTTTGGCTACACCTTC. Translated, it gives CASSEDDFGYTF.

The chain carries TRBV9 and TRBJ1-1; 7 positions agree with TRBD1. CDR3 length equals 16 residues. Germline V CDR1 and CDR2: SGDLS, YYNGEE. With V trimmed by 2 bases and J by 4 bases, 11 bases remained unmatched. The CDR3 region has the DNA TGTGCCAGCAGCGTCCCGGGACAGCTTGGGGGCACTGAAGCTTTCTTT. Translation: CASSVPGQLGGTEAFF.

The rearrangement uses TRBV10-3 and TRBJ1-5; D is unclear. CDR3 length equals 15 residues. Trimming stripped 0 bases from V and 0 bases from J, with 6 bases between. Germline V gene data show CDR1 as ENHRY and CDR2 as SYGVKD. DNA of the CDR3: TGTGCCATCAGTGAGTCGAGCGGTAGCAATCAGCCCCAGCATTTT. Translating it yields CAISESSGSNQPQHF.

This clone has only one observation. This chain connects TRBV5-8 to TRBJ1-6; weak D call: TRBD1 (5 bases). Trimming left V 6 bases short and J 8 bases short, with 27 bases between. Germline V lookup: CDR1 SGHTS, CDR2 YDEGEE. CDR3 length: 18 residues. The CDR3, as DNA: TGTGCCAGCACACCCAGGACTTACCGCGGGGGATGGGATTCACCCCTCCACTTT. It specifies CASTPRTYRGGWDSPLHF.

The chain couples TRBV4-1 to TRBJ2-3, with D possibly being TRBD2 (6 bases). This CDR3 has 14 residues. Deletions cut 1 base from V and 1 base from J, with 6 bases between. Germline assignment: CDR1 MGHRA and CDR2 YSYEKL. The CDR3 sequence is CASSQGLGTDTQYF. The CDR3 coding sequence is TGCGCCAGCAGCCAAGGACTAGGCACAGATACGCAGTATTTT.

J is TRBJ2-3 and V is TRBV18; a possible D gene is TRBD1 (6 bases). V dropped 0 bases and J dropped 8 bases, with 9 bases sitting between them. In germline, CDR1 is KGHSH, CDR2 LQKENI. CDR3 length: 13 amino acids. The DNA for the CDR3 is TGTGCCAGCTCACCACCGACAGGTCTTACGCAGTATTTT. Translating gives CASSPPTGLTQYF.

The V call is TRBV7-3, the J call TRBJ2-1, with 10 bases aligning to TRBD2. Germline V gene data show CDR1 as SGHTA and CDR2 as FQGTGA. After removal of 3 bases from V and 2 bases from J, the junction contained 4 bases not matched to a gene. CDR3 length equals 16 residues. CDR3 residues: CASSFLAGGTYNEQFF. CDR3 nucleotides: TGTGCCAGCAGCTTCTTAGCGGGGGGTACCTACAATGAGCAGTTCTTC. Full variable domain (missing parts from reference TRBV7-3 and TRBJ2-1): GAGVSQTPSNKVTEKGKYVELRCDPISGHTALYWYRQSLGQGPEFLIYFQGTGAADDSGLPNDRFFAVRPEGSVSTLKIQRTERGDSAVYLCASSFLAGGTYNEQFFGPGTRLTVL.

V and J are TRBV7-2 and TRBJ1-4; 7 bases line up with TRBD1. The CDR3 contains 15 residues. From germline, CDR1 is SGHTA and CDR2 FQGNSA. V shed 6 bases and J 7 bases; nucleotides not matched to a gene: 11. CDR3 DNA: TGTGCCAGCAGTCGAGGGGGCGCAATAGGTGAAAAACTGTTTTTT. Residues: CASSRGGAIGEKLFF.

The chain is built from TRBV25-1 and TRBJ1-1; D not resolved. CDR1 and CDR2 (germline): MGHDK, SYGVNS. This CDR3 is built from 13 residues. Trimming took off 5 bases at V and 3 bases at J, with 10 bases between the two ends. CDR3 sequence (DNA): TGTGCCAGCAGTCGGAGGAGGGACACTGAAGCTTTCTTT. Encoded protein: CASSRRRDTEAFF.

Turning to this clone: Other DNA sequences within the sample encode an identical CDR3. The CDR3 loop is CASTGVMNTEAFF. The CDR3 bases are TGTGCCAGCACTGGAGTTATGAACACTGAAGCTTTCTTT. This rearrangement joins TRBV28 to TRBJ1-1, with D unresolved. The ends were cut back, 7 bases at V and 0 bases at J, with 9 bases in the middle. Germline-derived CDR1 and CDR2 are MDHEN and SYDVKM. CDR3 length: 13 residues. The variable domain in full, completed from reference TRBV28 and TRBJ1-1, reads DVKVTQSSRYLVKRTGEKVFLECVQDMDHENMFWYRQDPGLGLRLIYFSYDVKMKEKGDIPEGYSVSREKKERFSLILESASTNQTSMYLCASTGVMNTEAFFGQGTRLTVV.

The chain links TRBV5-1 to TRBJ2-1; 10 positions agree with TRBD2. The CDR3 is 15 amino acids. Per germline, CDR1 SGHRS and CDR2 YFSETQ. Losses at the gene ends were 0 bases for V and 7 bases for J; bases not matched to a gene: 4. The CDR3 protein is CASSLVASGGNEQFF. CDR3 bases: TGCGCCAGCAGCTTGGTTGCTAGCGGGGGTAATGAGCAGTTCTTC.

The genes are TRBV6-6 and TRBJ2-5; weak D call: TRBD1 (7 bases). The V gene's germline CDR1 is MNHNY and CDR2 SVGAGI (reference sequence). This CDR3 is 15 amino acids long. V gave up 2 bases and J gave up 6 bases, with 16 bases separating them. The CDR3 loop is CASSYGGTEEKTQYF. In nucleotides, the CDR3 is TGTGCCAGCAGTTACGGAGGGACAGAAGAAAAGACCCAGTACTTC.

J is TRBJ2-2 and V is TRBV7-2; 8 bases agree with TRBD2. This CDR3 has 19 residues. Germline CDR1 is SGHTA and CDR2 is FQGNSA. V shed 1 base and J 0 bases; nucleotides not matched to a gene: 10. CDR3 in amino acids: CASSLGAGLAKTNTGELFF. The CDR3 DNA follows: TGTGCCAGCAGCTTAGGAGCTGGACTAGCCAAGACGAACACCGGGGAGCTGTTTTTT.

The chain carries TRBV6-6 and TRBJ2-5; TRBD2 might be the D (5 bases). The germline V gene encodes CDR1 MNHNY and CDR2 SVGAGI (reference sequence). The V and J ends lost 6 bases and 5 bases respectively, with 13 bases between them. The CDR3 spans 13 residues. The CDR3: CASSPGLEETQYF. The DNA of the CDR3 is TGTGCCAGCAGCCCTGGACTCGAGGAGACCCAGTACTTC.

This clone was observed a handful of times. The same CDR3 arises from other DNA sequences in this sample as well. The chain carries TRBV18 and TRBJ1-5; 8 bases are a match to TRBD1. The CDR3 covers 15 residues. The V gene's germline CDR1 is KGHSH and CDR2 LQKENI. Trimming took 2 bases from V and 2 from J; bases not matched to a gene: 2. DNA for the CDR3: TGTGCCAGCTCACCAGACAGGGGAGGCAATCAGCCCCAGCATTTT. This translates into CASSPDRGGNQPQHF.

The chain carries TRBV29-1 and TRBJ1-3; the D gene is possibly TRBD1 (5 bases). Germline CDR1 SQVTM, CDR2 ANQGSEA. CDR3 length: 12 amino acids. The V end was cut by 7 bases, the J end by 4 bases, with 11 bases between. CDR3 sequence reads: CSGQGVGNTIYF. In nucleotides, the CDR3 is TGCAGCGGCCAAGGGGTAGGAAACACCATATATTTT.

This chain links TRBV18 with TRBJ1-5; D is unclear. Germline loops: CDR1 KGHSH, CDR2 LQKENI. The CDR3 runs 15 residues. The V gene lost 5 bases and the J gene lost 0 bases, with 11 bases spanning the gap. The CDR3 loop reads CASSADGNSNQPQHF. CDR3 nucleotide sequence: TGTGCCAGCTCAGCGGACGGGAATAGCAATCAGCCCCAGCATTTT.

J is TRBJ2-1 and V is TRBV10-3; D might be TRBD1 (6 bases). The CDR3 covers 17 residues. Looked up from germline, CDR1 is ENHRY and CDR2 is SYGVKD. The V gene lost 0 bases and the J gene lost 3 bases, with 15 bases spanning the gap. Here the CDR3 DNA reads TGTGCCATCAGTGAGTCGATCCCGGACAGCGACTACAATGAGCAGTTCTTC. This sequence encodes CAISESIPDSDYNEQFF.

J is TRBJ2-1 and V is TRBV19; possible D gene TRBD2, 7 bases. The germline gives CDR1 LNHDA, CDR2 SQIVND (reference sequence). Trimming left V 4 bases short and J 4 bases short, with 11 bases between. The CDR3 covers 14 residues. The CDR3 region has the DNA TGTGCCAGTAGTACGGGGGGCCGTTACAATGAGCAGTTCTTC. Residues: CASSTGGRYNEQFF.

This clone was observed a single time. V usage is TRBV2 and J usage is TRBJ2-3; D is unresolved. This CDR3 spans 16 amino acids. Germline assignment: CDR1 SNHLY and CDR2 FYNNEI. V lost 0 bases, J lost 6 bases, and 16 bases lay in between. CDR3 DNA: TGTGCCAGCAGTGAAGCTCGGTATCTATACGGGGATACGCAGTATTTT. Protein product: CASSEARYLYGDTQYF. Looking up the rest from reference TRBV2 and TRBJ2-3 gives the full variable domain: EPEVTQTPSHQVTQMGQEVILRCVPISNHLYFYWYRQILGQKVEFLVSFYNNEISEKSEIFDDQFSVERPDGSNFTLKIRSTKLEDSAMYFCASSEARYLYGDTQYFGPGTRLTVL.

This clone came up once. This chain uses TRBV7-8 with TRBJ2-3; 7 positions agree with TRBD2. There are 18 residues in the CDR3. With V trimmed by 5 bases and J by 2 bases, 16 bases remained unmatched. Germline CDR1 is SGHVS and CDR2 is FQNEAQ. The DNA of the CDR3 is TGTGCCAGCAGCACTCCACCCGGCCGCGGGGGATCCACAGATACGCAGTATTTT. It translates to CASSTPPGRGGSTDTQYF.

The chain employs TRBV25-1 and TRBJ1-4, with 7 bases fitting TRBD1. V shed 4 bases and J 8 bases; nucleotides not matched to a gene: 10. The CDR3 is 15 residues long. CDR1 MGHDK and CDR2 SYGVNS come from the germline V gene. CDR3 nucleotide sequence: TGTGCCAGCAGTGTGTCCCGACAGGGCCGAGAAAAACTGTTTTTT. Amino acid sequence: CASSVSRQGREKLFF.

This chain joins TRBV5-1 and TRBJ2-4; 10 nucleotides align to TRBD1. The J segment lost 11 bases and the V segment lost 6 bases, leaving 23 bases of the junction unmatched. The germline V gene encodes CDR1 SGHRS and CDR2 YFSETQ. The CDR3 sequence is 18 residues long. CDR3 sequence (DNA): TGCGCCAGCAACATTGGCGTTGGGGCCCCGGGGACAGGGGCTGTTCAGTACTTC. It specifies CASNIGVGAPGTGAVQYF.